This T cell receptor beta chain was retrieved from a study of blood T cell repertoires in COVID-19. On the study more broadly: Samples taken during acute and convalescent COVID-19 were collected in the United States, Italy and Spain. Sources were T cells, B-cell-depleted T cells, or PBMCs; the material itself was cDNA or gDNA.

The CDR3 loop spans 14 amino acids. CDR1 is LGHNA and CDR2 is YNFKEQ in the germline V gene. The V end lost 4 bases, the J end lost 4 bases, and 12 bases lay between the germline ends. Assay: immunoSEQ multiplex PCR; the TCRdb copy retains only in-frame clones and omits some. This table has more than 350,000 clones, around 87% appearing once. This receptor was obtained from a woman aged 25 to 39 with COVID-19, enrolled during active disease. Sequenced input: peripheral blood. The chain links TRBV4-2 to TRBJ2-3, with D possibly matching TRBD2 (5 bases). CDR3 nucleotide sequence: TGTGCCAGCAGCCTCACCTTACTAGCAGATACGCAGTATTTT. Translating it yields CASSLTLLADTQYF.